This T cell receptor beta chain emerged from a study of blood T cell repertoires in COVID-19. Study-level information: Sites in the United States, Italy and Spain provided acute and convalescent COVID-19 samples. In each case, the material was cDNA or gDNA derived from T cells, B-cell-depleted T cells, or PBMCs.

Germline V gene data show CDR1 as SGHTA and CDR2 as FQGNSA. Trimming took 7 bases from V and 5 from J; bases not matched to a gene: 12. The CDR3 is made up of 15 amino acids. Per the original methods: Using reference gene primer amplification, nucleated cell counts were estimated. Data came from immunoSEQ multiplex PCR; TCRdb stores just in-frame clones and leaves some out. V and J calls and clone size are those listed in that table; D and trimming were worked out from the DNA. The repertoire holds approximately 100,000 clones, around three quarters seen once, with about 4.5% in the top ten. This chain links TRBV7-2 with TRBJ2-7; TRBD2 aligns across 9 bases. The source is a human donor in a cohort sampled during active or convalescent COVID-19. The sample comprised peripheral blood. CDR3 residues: CASTRRVLAGDEQYF. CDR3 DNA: TGTGCCAGCACCCGCCGGGTACTAGCGGGTGACGAGCAGTACTTC.